One and the same sample provided the 20 T cell receptor beta chains below, sequenced in a study of T cell responses to AZD1222 COVID-19 vaccine (dated by TCRdb to about 2021). The time point label on this specimen signifies: about 28 days (+/-7) after the second vaccine dose. Receptors were amplified or captured by the immunoSEQ multiplex PCR assay. Entries here come from immuneACCESS through TCRdb and include only in-frame sequences with V and J called. Some clones fail to appear in such tables; in the studies checked, an unresolved V gene covers under half of the shortfall, and the cause of the remainder is unknown. Within this sample are about 120,000 clones, with 75% to 90% of them counted one time only. The top ten clones comprise approximately 2.6% of the sample. The starting material was peripheral blood, obtained 28 days after the second AZD1222 dose. The receptors shown here come from an adult who received the AZD1222 COVID-19 vaccine.

The chain links TRBV19 to TRBJ1-6, with D perhaps TRBD1 (6 bases). Trimming pared 8 bases from V and 5 bases from J, leaving 22 bases between. Germline CDR1 reads LNHDA; CDR2 reads SQIVND (reference sequence). The CDR3 covers 17 residues. The CDR3 sequence is CASSPRWGTTDNSPLHF. CDR3 in DNA: TGTGCCAGTTCTCCCAGGTGGGGGACAACAGATAATTCACCCCTCCACTTT.

The chain is built from TRBV13 and TRBJ2-3, with 9 bases identical to TRBD1. Germline V lookup: CDR1 PRHDT, CDR2 FYEKMQ (reference sequence). The J segment lost 1 base and the V segment lost 5 bases, leaving 4 bases of the junction unmatched. The CDR3 length is 15 residues. The CDR3 sequence: CASSPGQGRTDTQYF. Here the CDR3 DNA reads TGTGCCAGCAGCCCGGGACAGGGACGCACAGATACGCAGTATTTT.

In this sample, this clone turned up a few times. V gene TRBV5-5 combines with J gene TRBJ2-1; the D is unclear. The V end lost 0 bases, the J end lost 3 bases, and 13 bases lay between the germline ends. CDR3 length: 16 residues. Per the germline V gene, CDR1 is SGHKS and CDR2 is YYEKEE (reference sequence). CDR3 sequence: CASSLELQRRYNEQFF. CDR3 in DNA: TGTGCCAGCAGCTTGGAGTTACAACGCCGCTACAATGAGCAGTTCTTC. Full variable domain (missing parts from reference TRBV5-5 and TRBJ2-1): DAGVTQSPTHLIKTRGQQVTLRCSPISGHKSVSWYQQVLGQGPQFIFQYYEKEERGRGNFPDRFSARQFPNYSSELNVNALLLGDSALYLCASSLELQRRYNEQFFGPGTRLTVL.

This clone was counted once. This chain connects TRBV7-2 to TRBJ1-4, with 9 bases fitting TRBD1. J lost 8 bases, V lost 0 bases, and 4 bases had no gene match. This CDR3 has 15 residues. Germline CDR1 is SGHTA and CDR2 is FQGNSA. The CDR3: CASSLAGTGYEKLFF. For the CDR3, the DNA is TGTGCCAGCAGCTTAGCGGGGACAGGGTACGAAAAACTGTTTTTT.

The chain recombines TRBV9 with TRBJ2-1; D unclear. Germline values: CDR1 SGDLS, CDR2 YYNGEE. Trimming removed 1 base at V and 5 bases at J, with 4 bases between. The CDR3 has 12 amino acids. The CDR3 sequence: CASSVRHNEQFF. CDR3 DNA sequence: TGTGCCAGCAGCGTACGCCACAATGAGCAGTTCTTC. Full variable domain (rest looked up from reference TRBV9 and TRBJ2-1): DSGVTQTPKHLITATGQRVTLRCSPRSGDLSVYWYQQSLDQGLQFLIQYYNGEERAKGNILERFSAQQFPDLHSELNLSSLELGDSALYFCASSVRHNEQFFGPGTRLTVL.

Only a few counts were recorded for this clone. The chain links TRBV2 to TRBJ1-5; no reliable D call. The germline V gene encodes CDR1 SNHLY and CDR2 FYNNEI. V lost 7 bases to trimming and J lost 0 bases, with 10 bases between them. The length of the CDR3 is 14 residues. The CDR3 bases are TGTGCCAGCAATTTTGCAGTTAGCAATCAGCCCCAGCATTTT. This sequence encodes CASNFAVSNQPQHF.

The J gene is TRBJ1-6, the V gene TRBV7-2; no clear D gene. The germline V gene has CDR1 SGHTA and CDR2 FQGNSA. The V end lost 2 bases, the J end lost 10 bases, and 15 bases lay between the germline ends. The CDR3 is 15 residues long. The CDR3 bases are TGTGCCAGCAGCTTACAAGGGCAGGTCGGCTCACCCCTCCACTTT. It specifies CASSLQGQVGSPLHF.

The CDR3 bases are TGTGCCAGCAGCTTGGAGCGGAACTATGGCTACACCTTC. It is translated as CASSLERNYGYTF. The chain combines TRBV7-6 with TRBJ1-2; D is undetermined. The length of the CDR3 is 13 residues. Germline V lookup: CDR1 SGHVS, CDR2 FNYEAQ. V was trimmed by 3 bases and J by 2 bases, leaving 7 bases between them.

This clone came up a few times. CDR3 DNA: TGTGCCAGTAGTATGTCTGGCGACAGGGCTCCTGGAAACACCATATATTTT. The encoded protein is CASSMSGDRAPGNTIYF. The chain has TRBV19 and TRBJ1-3; 7 positions match TRBD1. V trimming: 3 bases; J trimming: 2 bases; junction bases outside the gene matches: 10. Germline assignment: CDR1 LNHDA and CDR2 SQIVND (reference sequence). This CDR3 has 17 residues.

This clone was seen a handful of times. This rearrangement joins TRBV6-5 to TRBJ1-4; D is uncertain. CDR1 and CDR2 (germline): MNHEY, SVGAGI. The germline V and J ends were trimmed by 5 bases and 5 bases, with 9 bases remaining between them. The CDR3 is 13 residues long. The CDR3 loop reads CASSPRTNEKLFF. CDR3 DNA sequence: TGTGCCAGCAGTCCCCGGACGAATGAAAAACTGTTTTTT.

This clone has a single count. This chain joins TRBV29-1 and TRBJ2-1; a possible D gene is TRBD1 (6 bases). The germline gives CDR1 SQVTM, CDR2 ANQGSEA. This CDR3 contains 12 residues. Trimming shortened V by 5 bases and J by 7 bases, and 12 bases separated the two germline ends. CDR3 bases: TGCAGCGTTAGAGCACAGGGAAATGAGCAGTTCTTC. Protein sequence: CSVRAQGNEQFF.

V and J are TRBV18 and TRBJ1-6; D remains unclear. V was trimmed by 3 bases and J by 7 bases, leaving 7 bases between them. Germline assignment: CDR1 KGHSH and CDR2 LQKENI. This CDR3 region has 13 residues. CDR3 protein: CASSPAVNSPLHF. Here the CDR3 DNA reads TGTGCCAGCTCACCCGCCGTAAATTCACCCCTCCACTTT.

The chain employs TRBV4-3 and TRBJ1-1; D uncertain. V lost 0 bases to trimming and J lost 0 bases, with 14 bases between them. Germline values: CDR1 LGHNA, CDR2 YSLEER. The CDR3 covers 17 residues. CDR3 in amino acids: CASSQDPRTGMNTEAFF. DNA of the CDR3: TGCGCCAGCAGCCAAGATCCCCGGACGGGTATGAACACTGAAGCTTTCTTT.

The V gene is TRBV7-2, the J gene TRBJ1-6; D is uncertain. CDR3 length equals 16 residues. Germline V CDR1 and CDR2: SGHTA, FQGNSA. V shed 4 bases and J shed 9 bases, with 19 bases lying between them. The CDR3 sequence is CASSSVPGGEGSPLHF. CDR3 in DNA: TGTGCCAGCAGCTCCGTGCCGGGAGGAGAGGGTTCACCCCTCCACTTT.

The gene calls are TRBV28 and TRBJ1-1, with D possibly matching TRBD1 (6 bases). Trimming shortened V by 5 bases and J by 8 bases, and 24 bases separated the two germline ends. The CDR3 contains 16 residues. Germline CDR1 reads MDHEN; CDR2 reads SYDVKM. CDR3 protein: CASSQPPQGPKFEAFF. CDR3 DNA sequence: TGTGCCAGCAGTCAACCTCCACAGGGCCCCAAATTCGAAGCTTTCTTT.

The chain links TRBV2 to TRBJ2-1; 13 bases match TRBD2. The CDR3 runs to 16 residues. After removal of 6 bases from V and 7 bases from J, the junction contained 9 bases not matched to a gene. Germline lookup yields CDR1 SNHLY and CDR2 FYNNEI. The CDR3 reads CASSDTGTSGMNEQFF. In DNA, the CDR3 is TGTGCCAGCAGCGATACCGGGACTAGCGGGATGAATGAGCAGTTCTTC.

The chain combines TRBV27 with TRBJ2-1; unclear D gene. The CDR3 extends over 15 amino acids. Germline-derived CDR1 and CDR2 are MNHEY and SMNVEV (reference sequence). V lost 5 bases and J 0 bases, leaving 11 bases between the germline ends. The chain's CDR3 is CASSPSQSSYNEQFF. For the CDR3, the DNA is TGTGCCAGCAGTCCCTCCCAGAGCTCCTACAATGAGCAGTTCTTC.

The V call is TRBV7-2, the J call TRBJ1-2; a weak D match, TRBD1 (6 bases). V was cut by 5 bases and J by 5 bases, with 18 bases left in between. Germline CDR1 SGHTA, CDR2 FQGNSA. This CDR3 region has 15 residues. CDR3 sequence: CASSPLTGAGYGYTF. CDR3 DNA: TGTGCCAGCAGCCCCCTTACGGGGGCGGGGTATGGCTACACCTTC.

The V and J genes are TRBV9 and TRBJ1-3; maybe TRBD1 (5 bases). The CDR3 loop spans 16 amino acids. Germline CDR1 reads SGDLS; CDR2 reads YYNGEE. The ends were cut back, 3 bases at V and 0 bases at J, with 13 bases in the middle. The CDR3 DNA is TGTGCCAGCAGCGAAAGGGGCAGAGTCTCTGGAAACACCATATATTTT. This codes for CASSERGRVSGNTIYF.

The chain combines TRBV18 with TRBJ1-6; D call uncertain. Trimming left V 2 bases short and J 8 bases short, with 10 bases between. Germline loops: CDR1 KGHSH, CDR2 LQKENI. The CDR3 is 14 residues long. CDR3 sequence: CASSPSELDSPLHF. The DNA of the CDR3 is TGTGCCAGCTCACCATCGGAATTGGATTCACCCCTCCACTTT.